The 11 T cell receptor beta chains below all came from one sample that was sequenced in a study of early T cells in non-severe SARS-CoV-2 infection. From the 5' RACE reads, TCRdb called clonotypes with MiXCR, one entry per CDR3 protein. The table has 25,000 to 30,000 distinct CDR3 sequences, about 6.6% seen once. Sequencing used whole blood, obtained at baseline. All receptors derive from an adult who was a healthcare worker with PCR-confirmed SARS-CoV-2 infection or an uninfected control (not recorded which).

This clonotype was counted many times. The chain carries TRBV30 and TRBJ1-4; D gene ambiguous. The CDR3 spans 13 residues. V lost 2 bases, J lost 7 bases, and 11 bases lay in between. The germline gives CDR1 GTSNPN, CDR2 SVGIG (reference sequence). CDR3 sequence: CAWSPTWGEKLFF. In nucleotides, the CDR3 is TGTGCCTGGAGTCCGACCTGGGGTGAAAAACTGTTTTTT.

This clonotype was seen at least ten times. This chain uses TRBV3-1 with TRBJ2-1; D remains unclear. Trimming removed 4 bases at V and 10 bases at J, with 14 bases between. Germline V gene sequence: CDR1 LGHDT, CDR2 YNNKEL (reference sequence). The CDR3 has 13 residues. CDR3 sequence (DNA): TGTGCCAGCAGCCTATATTTAGGCTTAGAGCAGTTCTTC. Its protein is CASSLYLGLEQFF.

This clonotype was picked up many times. This chain uses TRBV7-8 with TRBJ2-3; 7 positions agree with TRBD2. The CDR3 has 15 amino acids. The junction had 5 bases not matched to a gene; V was cut back by 4 bases and J by 1 base. The V gene's germline CDR1 is SGHVS and CDR2 FQNEAQ. The CDR3 loop is CASSSGGGGTDTQYF. CDR3 DNA sequence: TGTGCCAGCAGCTCCGGTGGGGGGGGCACAGATACGCAGTATTTT.

This clonotype was seen ten or more times. CDR3 region: CASSFMDRETKQYF. The DNA for the CDR3 is TGTGCCAGCAGTTTTATGGACAGGGAGACAAAGCAGTACTTC. The gene calls are TRBV12-3 or TRBV12-4 and TRBJ2-7, with 8 bases fitting TRBD1. CDR3 length: 14 amino acids. V dropped 3 bases and J dropped 8; count of bases not matched to a gene: 9.

At least ten counts were recorded for this clonotype. The V gene is TRBV20-1, the J gene TRBJ2-5, with TRBD2 matching 11 bases. After removal of 4 bases from V and 0 bases from J, the junction contained 7 bases not matched to a gene. CDR3 size: 16 residues. Germline V gene sequence: CDR1 DFQATT, CDR2 SNEGSKA (reference sequence). The CDR3 reads CSAKPLLAGDQETQYF. The CDR3 DNA is TGCAGTGCTAAACCCTTACTAGCGGGAGACCAAGAGACCCAGTACTTC.

This clonotype was counted at least ten times. The chain recombines TRBV6-1 with TRBJ2-1, with D unclear. The germline V and J ends were trimmed by 1 base and 12 bases, with 10 bases remaining between them. The CDR3 covers 12 residues. The germline V gene has CDR1 MNHNS and CDR2 SASEGT. The CDR3 is CASSEEGQVQFF. As DNA, the CDR3 is TGTGCCAGCAGTGAAGAGGGTCAGGTGCAGTTCTTC.

The chain's CDR3 is CASRTGSLVTGELFF. In DNA, the CDR3 is TGTGCCAGCAGAACAGGGAGCTTAGTTACCGGGGAGCTGTTTTTT. This chain connects TRBV6-2 or TRBV6-3 to TRBJ2-2; the D gene is possibly TRBD1 (6 bases). The CDR3 runs 15 residues. V was pared by 6 bases and J by 5 bases, with 16 bases between. The germline V gene encodes CDR1 MNHEY and CDR2 SVGEGT.

This clonotype was observed at least ten times. This chain connects TRBV20-1 to TRBJ2-1; 7 nucleotides line up with TRBD2. Germline trimming cut 5 bases from V and 4 bases from J; bases unmatched to any gene: 11. The CDR3 consists of 15 residues. The germline V gene has CDR1 DFQATT and CDR2 SNEGSKA (reference sequence). The CDR3 protein is CSAAGTTRSYNEQFF. DNA for the CDR3: TGCAGTGCTGCCGGGACTACCCGCTCATACAATGAGCAGTTCTTC.

This clonotype was recorded many times. The CDR3 DNA is TGTGCCAGCAGTTTTGGAGGACAGGGGCACACTGAAGCTTTCTTT. This sequence encodes CASSFGGQGHTEAFF. The chain combines TRBV27 with TRBJ1-1; 9 bases map to TRBD1. The V gene's germline CDR1 is MNHEY and CDR2 SMNVEV (reference sequence). This CDR3 region has 15 residues. J gave up 3 bases and V 3 bases, and 5 bases lay outside the gene matches.

This clonotype was seen ten or more times. This chain connects TRBV2 to TRBJ1-1; D is possibly TRBD1 (5 bases). Trimming took off 6 bases at V and 11 bases at J, with 19 bases between the two ends. Germline CDR1 is SNHLY and CDR2 is FYNNEI. The CDR3 has 13 residues. Written as DNA, the CDR3 is TGTGCCAGCAGCGCGTTCGAAGGGGCGGGGGCTTTCTTT. Protein product: CASSAFEGAGAFF.

J is TRBJ2-7 and V is TRBV5-6, with 8 bases aligning to TRBD2. V was clipped by 4 bases and J by 7 bases; unmatched bases: 4. The length of the CDR3 is 12 residues. Germline lookup yields CDR1 SGHDT and CDR2 YYEEEE. CDR3: CASSEIAGEQYF. The DNA for the CDR3 is TGTGCCAGCAGCGAGATAGCGGGAGAGCAGTACTTC. The whole variable domain, remainder taken from reference TRBV5-6 and TRBJ2-7, is DAGVTQSPTHLIKTRGQQVTLRCSPKSGHDTVSWYQQALGQGPQFIFQYYEEEERQRGNFPDRFSGHQFPNYSSELNVNALLLGDSALYLCASSEIAGEQYFGPGTRLTVT.